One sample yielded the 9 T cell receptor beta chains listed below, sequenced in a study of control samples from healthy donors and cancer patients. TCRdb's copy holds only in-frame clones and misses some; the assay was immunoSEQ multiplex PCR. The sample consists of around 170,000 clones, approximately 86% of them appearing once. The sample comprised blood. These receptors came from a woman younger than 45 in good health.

DNA of the CDR3: TGTGCCAGCAGCCCATACGGGGGGAACACTGAAGCTTTCTTT. It translates to CASSPYGGNTEAFF. The chain is built from TRBV5-5 and TRBJ1-1; D might be TRBD1 (5 bases). The CDR3 runs 14 residues. Germline V gene lookup returns CDR1 SGHKS and CDR2 YYEKEE (reference sequence). V dropped 4 bases and J dropped 1 base, with 11 bases sitting between them.

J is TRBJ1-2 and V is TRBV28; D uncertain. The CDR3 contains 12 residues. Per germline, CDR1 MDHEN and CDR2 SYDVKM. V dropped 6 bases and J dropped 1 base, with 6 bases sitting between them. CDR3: CASSPNNYGYTF. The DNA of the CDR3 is TGTGCCAGCAGCCCTAATAACTATGGCTACACCTTC.

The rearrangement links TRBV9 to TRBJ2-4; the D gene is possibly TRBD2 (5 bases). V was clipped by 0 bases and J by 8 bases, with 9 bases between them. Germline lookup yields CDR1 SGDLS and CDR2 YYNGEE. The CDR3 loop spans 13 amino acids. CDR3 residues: CASSVATGDIQYF. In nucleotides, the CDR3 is TGTGCCAGCAGCGTAGCTACCGGGGACATTCAGTACTTC.

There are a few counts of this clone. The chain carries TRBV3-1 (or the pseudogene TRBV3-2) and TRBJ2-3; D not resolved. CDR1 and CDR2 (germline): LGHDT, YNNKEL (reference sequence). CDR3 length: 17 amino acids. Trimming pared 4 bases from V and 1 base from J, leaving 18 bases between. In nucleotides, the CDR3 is TGTGCCAGCAGCCCTTCCCGACTGGCCCCCCGCACAGATACGCAGTATTTT. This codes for CASSPSRLAPRTDTQYF.

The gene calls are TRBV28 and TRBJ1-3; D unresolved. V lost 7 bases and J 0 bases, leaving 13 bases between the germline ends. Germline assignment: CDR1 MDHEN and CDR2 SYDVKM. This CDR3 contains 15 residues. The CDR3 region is CASISGTNSGNTIYF. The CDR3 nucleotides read TGTGCCAGCATTTCGGGAACCAACTCTGGAAACACCATATATTTT.

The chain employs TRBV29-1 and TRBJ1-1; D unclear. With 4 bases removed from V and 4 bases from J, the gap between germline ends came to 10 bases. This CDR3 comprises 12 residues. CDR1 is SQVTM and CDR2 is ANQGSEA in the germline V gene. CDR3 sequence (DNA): TGCAGCGTTGTCATAGGGTCCACTGAAGCTTTCTTT. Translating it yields CSVVIGSTEAFF.

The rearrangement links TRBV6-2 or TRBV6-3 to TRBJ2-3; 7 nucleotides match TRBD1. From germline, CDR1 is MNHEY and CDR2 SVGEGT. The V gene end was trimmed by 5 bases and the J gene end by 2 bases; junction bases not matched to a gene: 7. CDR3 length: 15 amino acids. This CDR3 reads CASSGRGQTTDTQYF. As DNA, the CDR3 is TGTGCCAGCAGTGGAAGGGGGCAGACCACAGATACGCAGTATTTT.

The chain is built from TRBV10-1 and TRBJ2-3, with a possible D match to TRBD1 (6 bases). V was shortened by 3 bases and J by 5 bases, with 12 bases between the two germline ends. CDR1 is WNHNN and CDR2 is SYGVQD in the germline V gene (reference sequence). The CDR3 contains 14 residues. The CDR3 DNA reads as TGCGCCAGCAGTGATGCAGGGGTTGGAGATACGCAGTATTTT. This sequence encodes CASSDAGVGDTQYF.

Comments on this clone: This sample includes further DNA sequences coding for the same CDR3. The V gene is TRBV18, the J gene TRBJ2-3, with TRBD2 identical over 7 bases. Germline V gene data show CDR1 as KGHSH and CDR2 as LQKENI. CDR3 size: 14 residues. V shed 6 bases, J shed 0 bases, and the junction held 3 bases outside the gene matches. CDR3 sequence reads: CASSPGGSTDTQYF. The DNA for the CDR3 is TGTGCCAGCTCCCCGGGGGGTAGCACAGATACGCAGTATTTT.